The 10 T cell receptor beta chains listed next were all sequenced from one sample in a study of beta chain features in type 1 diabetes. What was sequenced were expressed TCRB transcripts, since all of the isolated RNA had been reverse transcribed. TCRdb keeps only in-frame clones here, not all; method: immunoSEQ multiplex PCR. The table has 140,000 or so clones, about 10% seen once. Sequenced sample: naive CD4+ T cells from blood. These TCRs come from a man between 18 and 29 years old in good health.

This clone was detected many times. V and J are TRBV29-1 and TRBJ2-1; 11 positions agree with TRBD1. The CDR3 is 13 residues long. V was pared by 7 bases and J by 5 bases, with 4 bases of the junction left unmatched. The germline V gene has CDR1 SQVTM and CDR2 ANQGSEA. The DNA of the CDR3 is TGCAGCGCTGAGGGACAGGGGGACAATGAGCAGTTCTTC. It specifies CSAEGQGDNEQFF.

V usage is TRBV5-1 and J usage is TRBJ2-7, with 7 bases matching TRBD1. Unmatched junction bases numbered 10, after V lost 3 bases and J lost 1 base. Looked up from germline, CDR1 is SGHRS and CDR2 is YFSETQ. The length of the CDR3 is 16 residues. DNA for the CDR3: TGCGCCAGCAGCTCAAAGACAGGGTTCCGGTCCTACGAGCAGTACTTC. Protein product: CASSSKTGFRSYEQYF.

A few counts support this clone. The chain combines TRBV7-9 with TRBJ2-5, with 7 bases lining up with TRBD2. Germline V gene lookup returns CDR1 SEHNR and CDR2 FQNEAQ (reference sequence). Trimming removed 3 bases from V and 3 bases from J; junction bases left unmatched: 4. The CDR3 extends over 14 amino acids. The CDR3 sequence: CASSFQGGEETQYF. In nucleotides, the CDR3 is TGTGCCAGCAGCTTCCAGGGAGGGGAAGAGACCCAGTACTTC.

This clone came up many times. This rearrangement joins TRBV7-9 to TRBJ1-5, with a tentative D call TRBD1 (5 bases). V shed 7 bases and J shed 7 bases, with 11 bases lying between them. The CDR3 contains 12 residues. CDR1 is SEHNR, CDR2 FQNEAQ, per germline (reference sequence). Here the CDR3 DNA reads TGTGCCAGCACCGAAGGGGAACAGCCCCAGCATTTT. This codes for CASTEGEQPQHF.

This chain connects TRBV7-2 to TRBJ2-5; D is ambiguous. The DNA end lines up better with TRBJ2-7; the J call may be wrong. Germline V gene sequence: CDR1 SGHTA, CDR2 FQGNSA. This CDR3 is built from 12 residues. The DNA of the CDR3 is TGTGCCAGCAGCTTACGTTGGTACGAGCAGTACTTC. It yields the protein CASSLRWYEQYF.

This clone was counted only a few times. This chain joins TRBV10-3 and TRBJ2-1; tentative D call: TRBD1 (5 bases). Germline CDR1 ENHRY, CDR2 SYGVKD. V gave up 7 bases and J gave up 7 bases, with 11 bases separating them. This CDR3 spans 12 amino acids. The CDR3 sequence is CAINQGLNEQFF. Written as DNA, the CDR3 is TGTGCCATCAATCAGGGTCTGAATGAGCAGTTCTTC.

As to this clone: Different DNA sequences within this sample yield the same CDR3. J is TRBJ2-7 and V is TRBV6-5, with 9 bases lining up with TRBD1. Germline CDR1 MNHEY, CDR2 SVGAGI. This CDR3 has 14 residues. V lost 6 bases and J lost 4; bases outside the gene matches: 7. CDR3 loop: CASSPGTGRYEQYF. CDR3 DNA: TGTGCCAGCAGCCCCGGGACAGGGCGATACGAGCAGTACTTC.

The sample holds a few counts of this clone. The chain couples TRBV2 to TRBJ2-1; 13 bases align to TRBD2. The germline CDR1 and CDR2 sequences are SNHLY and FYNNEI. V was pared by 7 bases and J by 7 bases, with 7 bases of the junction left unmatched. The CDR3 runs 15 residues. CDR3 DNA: TGTGCCAGCATCGGAACTAGCGGGGGGGCAAATGAGCAGTTCTTC. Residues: CASIGTSGGANEQFF.

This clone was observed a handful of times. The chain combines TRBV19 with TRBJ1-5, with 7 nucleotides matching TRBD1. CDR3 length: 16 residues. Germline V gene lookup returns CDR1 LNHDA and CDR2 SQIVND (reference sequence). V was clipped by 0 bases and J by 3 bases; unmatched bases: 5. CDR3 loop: CASSIDNTGDNQPQHF. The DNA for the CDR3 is TGTGCCAGTAGTATAGATAACACAGGGGACAATCAGCCCCAGCATTTT.

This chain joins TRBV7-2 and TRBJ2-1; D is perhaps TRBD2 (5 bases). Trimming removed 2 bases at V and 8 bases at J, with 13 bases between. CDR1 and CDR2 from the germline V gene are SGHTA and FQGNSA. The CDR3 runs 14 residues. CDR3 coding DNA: TGTGCCAGCAGCTTAAGAGTAGCGACGGATGAGCAGTTCTTC. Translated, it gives CASSLRVATDEQFF. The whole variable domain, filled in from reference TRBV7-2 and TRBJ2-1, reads GAGVSQSPSNKVTEKGKDVELRCDPISGHTALYWYRQSLGQGLEFLIYFQGNSAPDKSGLPSDRFSAERTGGSVSTLTIQRTQQEDSAVYLCASSLRVATDEQFFGPGTRLTVL.